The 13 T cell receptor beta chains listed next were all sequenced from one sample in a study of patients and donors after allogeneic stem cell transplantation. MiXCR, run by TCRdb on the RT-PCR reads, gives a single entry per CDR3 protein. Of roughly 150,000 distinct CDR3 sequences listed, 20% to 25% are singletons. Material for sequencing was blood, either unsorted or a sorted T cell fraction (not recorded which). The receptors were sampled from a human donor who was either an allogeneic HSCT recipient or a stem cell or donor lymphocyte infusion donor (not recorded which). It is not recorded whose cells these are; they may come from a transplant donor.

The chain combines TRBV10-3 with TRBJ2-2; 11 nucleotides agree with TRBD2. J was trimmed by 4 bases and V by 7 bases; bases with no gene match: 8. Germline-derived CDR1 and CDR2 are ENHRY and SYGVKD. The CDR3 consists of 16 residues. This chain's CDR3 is CAIKLAGGPSTGELFF. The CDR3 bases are TGTGCCATCAAGTTAGCGGGAGGGCCGAGCACCGGGGAGCTGTTTTTT.

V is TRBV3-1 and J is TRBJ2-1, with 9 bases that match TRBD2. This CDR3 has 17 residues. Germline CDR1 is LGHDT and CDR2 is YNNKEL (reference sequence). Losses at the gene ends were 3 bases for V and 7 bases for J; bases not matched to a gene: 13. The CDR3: CASSHPYSGGRGNEQFF. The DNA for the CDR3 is TGTGCCAGCAGCCACCCGTATAGCGGGGGCCGCGGGAATGAGCAGTTCTTC.

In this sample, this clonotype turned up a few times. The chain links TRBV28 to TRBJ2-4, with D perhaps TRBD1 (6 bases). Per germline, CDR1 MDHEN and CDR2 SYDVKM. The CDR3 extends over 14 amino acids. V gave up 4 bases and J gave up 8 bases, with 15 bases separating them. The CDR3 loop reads CASSSPGKGDIQYF. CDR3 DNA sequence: TGTGCCAGCAGTTCCCCAGGGAAGGGGGACATTCAGTACTTC.

The CDR3 sequence: CASSPSGREGDEQYF. The CDR3 DNA reads TGTGCCAGCTCACCTAGCGGGAGGGAAGGCGACGAGCAGTACTTC. This chain links TRBV18 with TRBJ2-7, with 11 bases fitting TRBD2. This CDR3 is 15 amino acids long. Germline lookup yields CDR1 KGHSH and CDR2 LQKENI. Trimming removed 3 bases from V and 5 bases from J; junction bases left unmatched: 6.

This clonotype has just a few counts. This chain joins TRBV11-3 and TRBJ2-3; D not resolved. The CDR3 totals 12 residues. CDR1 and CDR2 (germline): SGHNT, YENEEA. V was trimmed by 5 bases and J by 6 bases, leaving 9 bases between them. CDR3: CASSLKADTQYF. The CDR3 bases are TGTGCCAGCAGCCTTAAAGCGGATACGCAGTATTTT.

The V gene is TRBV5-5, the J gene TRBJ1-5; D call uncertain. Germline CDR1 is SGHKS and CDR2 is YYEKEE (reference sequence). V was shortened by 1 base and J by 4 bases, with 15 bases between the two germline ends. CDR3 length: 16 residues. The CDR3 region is CASSLWGEIANQPQHF. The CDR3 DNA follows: TGTGCCAGCAGCTTGTGGGGTGAGATAGCAAATCAGCCCCAGCATTTT.

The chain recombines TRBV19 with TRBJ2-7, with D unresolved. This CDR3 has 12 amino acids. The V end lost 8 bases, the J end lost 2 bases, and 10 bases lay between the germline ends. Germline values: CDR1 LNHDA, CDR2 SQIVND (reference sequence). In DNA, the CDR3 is TGTGCCAGTGGCGACGGGCCCTACGAGCAGTACTTC. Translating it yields CASGDGPYEQYF.

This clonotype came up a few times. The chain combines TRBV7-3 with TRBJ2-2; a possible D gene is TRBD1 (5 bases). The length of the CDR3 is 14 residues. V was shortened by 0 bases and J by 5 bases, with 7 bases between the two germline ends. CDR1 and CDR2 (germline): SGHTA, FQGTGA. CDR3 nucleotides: TGTGCCAGCAGCTTAACAGGGGTGACCGGGGAGCTGTTTTTT. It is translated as CASSLTGVTGELFF.

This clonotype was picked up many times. CDR3 loop: CASSLSGQGANYGYTF. The CDR3 bases are TGTGCCAGCAGTTTATCCGGACAGGGTGCTAACTATGGCTACACCTTC. This rearrangement joins TRBV27 to TRBJ1-2; 8 bases are shared with TRBD1. The V gene end was trimmed by 0 bases and the J gene end by 0 bases; junction bases not matched to a gene: 3. Germline CDR1 is MNHEY and CDR2 is SMNVEV (reference sequence). The CDR3 is made up of 16 amino acids.

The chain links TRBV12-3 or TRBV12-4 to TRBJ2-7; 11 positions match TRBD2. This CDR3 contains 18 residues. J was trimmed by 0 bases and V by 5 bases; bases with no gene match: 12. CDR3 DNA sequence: TGTGCCAGCAGTCAACTCCCGGGACTAGCGGAATCCTCCTACGAGCAGTACTTC. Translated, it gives CASSQLPGLAESSYEQYF.

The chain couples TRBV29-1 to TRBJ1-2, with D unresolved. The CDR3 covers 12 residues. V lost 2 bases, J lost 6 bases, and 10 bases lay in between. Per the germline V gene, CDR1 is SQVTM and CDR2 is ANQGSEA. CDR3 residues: CSVEPRRNGYTF. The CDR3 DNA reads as TGCAGCGTTGAACCCAGAAGGAATGGCTACACCTTC.

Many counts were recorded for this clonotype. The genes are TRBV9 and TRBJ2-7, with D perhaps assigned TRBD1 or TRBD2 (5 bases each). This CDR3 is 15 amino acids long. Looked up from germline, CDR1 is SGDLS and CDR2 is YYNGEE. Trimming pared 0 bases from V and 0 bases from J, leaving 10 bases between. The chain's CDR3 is CASSVDFGGSYEQYF. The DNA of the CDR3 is TGTGCCAGCAGCGTAGATTTTGGGGGCTCCTACGAGCAGTACTTC.

The CDR3 nucleotides read TGTGCCAGCAGTCCCAGGGGGCCGAACACCGGGGAGCTGTTTTTT. Translated: CASSPRGPNTGELFF. The chain links TRBV12-3 or TRBV12-4 to TRBJ2-2; 8 bases are shared with TRBD1. There are 15 residues in the CDR3. V gave up 5 bases and J gave up 0 bases; unmatched junction bases: 2.